This T cell receptor (beta chain) was observed in a study of tumor-infiltrating lymphocytes in primary liver carcinoma. The study's findings and limits: Overlap in tumor-adjacent and tumor-blood pairs fell below that of tumor region pairs.

With a constant-region primer, TCR beta cDNA was made from about 0.5 ug of total RNA. Slightly modified ARM-PCR, run as three nested multiplex PCR rounds, produced the TCR beta libraries. TCRdb re-called the multiplex PCR reads with MiXCR, one entry per CDR3 protein. In the table there are more than 85,000 distinct CDR3 sequences, about four fifths of which are singletons. Investigators took RNA and DNA out together from about 20-30 mg of unsorted bulk tissue. Five separate regions were sampled from each tumor. As for this clonotype: Its antigen remains unknown. Germline and junction disagree at one end, which may indicate a read error.

Source material: liver tumor tissue from sampling region 3. As for subset: tumor region T3, left-lateral pole. The sequence was collected from a man aged 40-49 years with primary liver carcinoma and hepatitis B virus infection.

The CDR3 DNA is TGTGCCATCGCGGACAGGGGCTATGGCTACAGCTTC. Translation: CAIADRGYGYSF. The rearrangement joins TRBV28 to TRBJ1-2, with TRBD1 matching 9 bases. This CDR3 is 12 amino acids long. Germline V gene lookup returns CDR1 MDHEN and CDR2 SYDVKM.